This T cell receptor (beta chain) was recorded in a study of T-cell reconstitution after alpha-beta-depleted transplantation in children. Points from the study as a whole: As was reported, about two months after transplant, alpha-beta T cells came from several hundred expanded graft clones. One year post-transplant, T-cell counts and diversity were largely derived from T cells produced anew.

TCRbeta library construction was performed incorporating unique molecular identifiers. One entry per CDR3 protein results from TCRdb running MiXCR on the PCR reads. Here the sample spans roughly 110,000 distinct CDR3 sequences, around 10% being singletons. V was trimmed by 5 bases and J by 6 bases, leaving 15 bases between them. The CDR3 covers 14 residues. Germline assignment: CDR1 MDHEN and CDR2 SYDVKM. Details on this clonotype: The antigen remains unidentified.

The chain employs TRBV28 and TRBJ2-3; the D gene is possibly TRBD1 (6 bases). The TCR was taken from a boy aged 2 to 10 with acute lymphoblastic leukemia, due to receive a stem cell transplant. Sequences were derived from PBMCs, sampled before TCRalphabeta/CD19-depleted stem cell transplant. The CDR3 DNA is TGTGCCAGCAGTAAGACAGGAGGCTCGGATACGCAGTATTTT. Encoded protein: CASSKTGGSDTQYF.